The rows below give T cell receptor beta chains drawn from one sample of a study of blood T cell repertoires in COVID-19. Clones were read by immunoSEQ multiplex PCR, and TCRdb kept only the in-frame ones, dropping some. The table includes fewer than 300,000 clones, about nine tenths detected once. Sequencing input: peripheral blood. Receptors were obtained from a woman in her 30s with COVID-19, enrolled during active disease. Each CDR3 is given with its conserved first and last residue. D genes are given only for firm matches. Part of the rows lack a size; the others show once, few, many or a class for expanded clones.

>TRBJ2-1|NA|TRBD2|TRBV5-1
TGCGCCAGCAGCTTAAATATAGCGGGAGAGGGCAATGAGCAGTTCTTC
CASSLNIAGEGNEQFF
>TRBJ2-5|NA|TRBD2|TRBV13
TGTGCCAGCAGCGGAAGACTAGCGGGAGAACAAGAGACCCAGTACTTC
CASSGRLAGEQETQYF
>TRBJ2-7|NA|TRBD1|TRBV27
TGTGCCAGCAGTCCCTACAGGGGTCAGAACAACTACGAGCAGTACTTC
CASSPYRGQNNYEQYF
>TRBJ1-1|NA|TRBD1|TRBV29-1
TGCAGCGTTTCCGACAGGGGCACTGAAGCTTTCTTT
CSVSDRGTEAFF
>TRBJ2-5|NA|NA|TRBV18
TGTGCCAGCTCACCAGTGGAGAGAGCTTGGAAGACCCAGTACTTC
CASSPVERAWKTQYF
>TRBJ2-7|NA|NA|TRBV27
TGTGCCAGCTCCAGAGGGTACGAGCAGTACTTC
CASSRGYEQYF
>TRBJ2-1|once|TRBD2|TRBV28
TGTGCCAGCAGTTTATCTGGCGGGAGCGGGAATGAGCAGTTCTTC
CASSLSGGSGNEQFF
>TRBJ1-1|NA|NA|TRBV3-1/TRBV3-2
TGTGCCAGCAGCCCAACGGGGGGCAAGGGCACTGAAGCTTTCTTT
CASSPTGGKGTEAFF
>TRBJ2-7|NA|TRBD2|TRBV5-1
TGCGCCAGCAGCTTGTGGGATAGCGGGACTTACCACTACGAGCAGTACTTC
CASSLWDSGTYHYEQYF
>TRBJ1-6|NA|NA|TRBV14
TGTGCCAGCAGCCAAGCAGGCTCCTATAATTCACCCCTCCACTTT
CASSQAGSYNSPLHF
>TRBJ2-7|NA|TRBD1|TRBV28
TGTGCCAGCAGTTTACTCAGGACAGGAACCTACGAGCAGTACTTC
CASSLLRTGTYEQYF
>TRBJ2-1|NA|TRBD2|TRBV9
TGTGCCAGCAGCACCCGGAAGGGACTAGCGGGGACTAGCTCCTACAATGAGCAGTTCTTC
CASSTRKGLAGTSSYNEQFF
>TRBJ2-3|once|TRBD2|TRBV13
TGTGCCAGCAGCTTGACTAGCGGACCCACAGATACGCAGTATTTT
CASSLTSGPTDTQYF
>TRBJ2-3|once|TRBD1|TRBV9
TGTGCCAGCAGCGTCCGGGACAGGGGTCCAGATACGCAGTATTTT
CASSVRDRGPDTQYF
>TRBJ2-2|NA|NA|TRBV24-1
TGTGCCACCAGTGATCCAAACACCGGGGAGCTGTTTTTT
CATSDPNTGELFF
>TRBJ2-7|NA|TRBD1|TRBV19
TGTGCCAGCCATGGGACAGGAGACTCCTACGAGCAGTACTTC
CASHGTGDSYEQYF
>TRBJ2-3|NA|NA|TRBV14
TGTGCCAGCAGCCAAGATCCTCCTCTCACAGATACGCAGTATTTT
CASSQDPPLTDTQYF
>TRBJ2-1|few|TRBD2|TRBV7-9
TGTGCCAGCAGCTTAAGACGGGAGGGCCTAGAGCAGTTCTTC
CASSLRREGLEQFF
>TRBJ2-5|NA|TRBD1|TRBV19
TGTGCCAGTACCCAACAGGGGGCAGAGACCCAGTACTTC
CASTQQGAETQYF
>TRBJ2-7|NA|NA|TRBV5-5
TGTGCCAGCAGCGGCGACAGCTACGAGCAGTACTTC
CASSGDSYEQYF
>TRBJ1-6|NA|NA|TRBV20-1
TGCAGTGCTGCGTCGGATTCACCCCTCCACTTT
CSAASDSPLHF
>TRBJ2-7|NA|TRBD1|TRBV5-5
TGTGCCAGCAGCTTGCCGGGACAGGGGGTCTACGAGCAGTACTTC
CASSLPGQGVYEQYF
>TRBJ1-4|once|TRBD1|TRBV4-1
TGCGCCAGCAGCCAAGGGAGACAGGGGGAGGAAAAACTGTTTTTT
CASSQGRQGEEKLFF
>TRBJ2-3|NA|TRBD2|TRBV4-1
TGCGCCAGCAGGGGACTAGCGGGAACCGGCGGGACAGATACGCAGTATTTT
CASRGLAGTGGTDTQYF
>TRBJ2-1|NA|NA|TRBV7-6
TGTGCCAGCAGACTAGACTTGGGTAACAATGAGCAGTTCTTC
CASRLDLGNNEQFF
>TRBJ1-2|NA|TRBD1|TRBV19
TGTGCCGCCCATACCGGGACAGGGTACGGCTACACCTTC
CAAHTGTGYGYTF
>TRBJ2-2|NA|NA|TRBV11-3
TGTGCCAGCAGCCGAGAGCCTAACACCGGGGAGCTGTTTTTT
CASSREPNTGELFF
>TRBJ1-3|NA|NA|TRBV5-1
TGCGCCAGCAGCGGGGGGACTTCTGCTTCTGGAAACACCATATATTTT
CASSGGTSASGNTIYF
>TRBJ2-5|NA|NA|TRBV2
TGTGCCAGCAGTAAGGAGCGCAAAGAGACCCAGTACTTC
CASSKERKETQYF
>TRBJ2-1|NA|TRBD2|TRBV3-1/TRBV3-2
TGTGCCAGCACCGCGGGAGGGACCTACAATGAGCAGTTCTTC
CASTAGGTYNEQFF
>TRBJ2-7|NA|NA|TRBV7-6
TGTGCCAGCAGCTTGTCCCCCGGGTCTCAATACGAGCAGTACTTC
CASSLSPGSQYEQYF
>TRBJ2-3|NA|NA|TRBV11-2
TGTGCCAGCAGCTTAGAGGGAGCGGCAGGCATTTACACAGATACGCAGTATTTT
CASSLEGAAGIYTDTQYF
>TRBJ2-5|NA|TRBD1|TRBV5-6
TGTGCCAGCAGCTTCAAACAGGGGGTAGAGACCCAGTACTTC
CASSFKQGVETQYF
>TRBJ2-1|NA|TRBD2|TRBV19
TGTGCCAGTAGTATGCGGGCGGGAGCAGTCGGTGAGCAGTTCTTC
CASSMRAGAVGEQFF
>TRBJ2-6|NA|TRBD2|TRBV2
TGTGCCAGCAGAATGACGGGGGGAGGGGCCAACGTCCTGACTTTC
CASRMTGGGANVLTF
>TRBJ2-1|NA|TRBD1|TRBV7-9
TGTGCCAGCAGCCAGGACAGGGGAGGCTACAATGAGCAGTTCTTC
CASSQDRGGYNEQFF
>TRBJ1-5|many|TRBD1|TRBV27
TGTGCCAGCAGACCACAGGGGGCCAGCAATCAGCCCCAGCATTTT
CASRPQGASNQPQHF
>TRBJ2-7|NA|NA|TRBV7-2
TGTGCCAGCAGCCTCGACCCTGGCGGCTCCTACGAGCAGTACTTC
CASSLDPGGSYEQYF
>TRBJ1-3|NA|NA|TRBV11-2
TGTGCCAGCAGCCAAGGGCCGGAAACAGGGATTTACTCTGGAAACACCATATATTTT
CASSQGPETGIYSGNTIYF
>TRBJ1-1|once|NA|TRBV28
TGTGCCAGCAGTCCCCCGGACAGACTGAGGGCTGAAGCTTTCTTT
CASSPPDRLRAEAFF
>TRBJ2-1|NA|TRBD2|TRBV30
TGTGCCTGGGCGACTAGCGGTTCCTACAATGAGCAGTTCTTC
CAWATSGSYNEQFF
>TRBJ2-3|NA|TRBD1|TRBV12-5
TGTGCTAGTGGTTTGGGGACAGGGGGCCACACAGATACGCAGTATTTT
CASGLGTGGHTDTQYF
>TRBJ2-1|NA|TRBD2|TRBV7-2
TGTGCCAGCAGCTACTTGGCGGGAGGGCCGGGCCACAATGAGCAGTTCTTC
CASSYLAGGPGHNEQFF
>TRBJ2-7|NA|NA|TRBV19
TGTGCCAGTAGTAACGGGTTTCCCTCCTACGAGCAGTACTTC
CASSNGFPSYEQYF
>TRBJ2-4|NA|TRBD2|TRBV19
TGTGCCAGTAGTATAGGACGGCTAGCGGAAAACATTCAGTACTTC
CASSIGRLAENIQYF
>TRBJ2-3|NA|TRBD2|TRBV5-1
TGCGCCAGCAGCGGGGATTTAGCGGGAGACACAGATACGCAGTATTTT
CASSGDLAGDTDTQYF
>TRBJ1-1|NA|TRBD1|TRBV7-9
TGTGCCAGCAGCCGGACAGGGGGCGCGAGTGAAGCTTTCTTT
CASSRTGGASEAFF
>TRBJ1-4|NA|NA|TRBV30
TGTGCCGGACGTATCACAAGAGGGAATGAAAAACTGTTTTTT
CAGRITRGNEKLFF
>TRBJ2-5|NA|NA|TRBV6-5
TGTGCCAGCAGCCATCTTAACATGGCCCAAGAGACCCAGTACTTC
CASSHLNMAQETQYF
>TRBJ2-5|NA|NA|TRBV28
TGTGCCAGCAGTTCGACGGGAGTGGTAGGAGAGACCCAGTACTTC
CASSSTGVVGETQYF
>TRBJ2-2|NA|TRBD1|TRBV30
TGTGCCTGGAGGGGGACAGGGAACACCGGGGAGCTGTTTTTT
CAWRGTGNTGELFF